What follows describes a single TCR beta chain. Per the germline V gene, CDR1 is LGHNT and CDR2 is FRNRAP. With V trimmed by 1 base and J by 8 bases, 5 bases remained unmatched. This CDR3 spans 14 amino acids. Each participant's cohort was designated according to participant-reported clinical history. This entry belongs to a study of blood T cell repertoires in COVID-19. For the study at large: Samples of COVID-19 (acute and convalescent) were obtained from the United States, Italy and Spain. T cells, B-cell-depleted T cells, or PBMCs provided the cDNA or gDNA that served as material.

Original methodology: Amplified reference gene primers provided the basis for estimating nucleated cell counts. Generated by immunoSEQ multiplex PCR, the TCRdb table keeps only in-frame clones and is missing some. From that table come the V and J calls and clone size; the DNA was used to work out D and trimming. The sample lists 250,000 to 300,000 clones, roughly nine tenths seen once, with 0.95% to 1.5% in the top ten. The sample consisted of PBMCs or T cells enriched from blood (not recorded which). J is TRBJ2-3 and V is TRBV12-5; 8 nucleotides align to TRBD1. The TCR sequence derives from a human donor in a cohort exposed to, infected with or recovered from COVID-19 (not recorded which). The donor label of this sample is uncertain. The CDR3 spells CASGLGQGAFTQYF. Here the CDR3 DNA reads TGTGCTAGTGGTTTGGGGCAGGGGGCTTTTACGCAGTATTTT.